This record covers a single T cell receptor (beta chain). Trimming took 6 bases from V and 4 from J; bases not matched to a gene: 8. The CDR3 is 14 residues long. Germline loops: CDR1 SQVTM, CDR2 ANQGSEA. This record comes from a study of blood T cell repertoires in COVID-19. Overall study context: T cells, B-cell-depleted T cells, or PBMCs supplied cDNA or gDNA.

Profiling relied on immunoSEQ multiplex PCR, and the TCRdb table lists in-frame clones only, not all of them. The sample holds some 250,000 clones, 88% seen once. The chain links TRBV29-1 to TRBJ2-1; TRBD2 matches at 8 bases. The source is a woman in her 40s who had recovered from COVID-19. Sequenced input: peripheral blood. This CDR3 reads CSVAQLAEYNEQFF. The CDR3 DNA reads TGCAGCGTCGCTCAACTAGCGGAGTACAATGAGCAGTTCTTC.